The 28 T cell receptor beta chains listed next were all sequenced from one sample in a study of OX40 agonist ivuxolimab in advanced cancers. Libraries were prepared by immunoSEQ multiplex PCR; TCRdb keeps only in-frame clonotypes and omits some of them. The data hold 120,000 or so clones, with around nine tenths observed a single time. Here the sequenced sample was CD4+ or CD8+ T cells sorted from blood, taken in a trial of the OX40 agonist ivuxolimab. These receptors came from an adult with an advanced solid tumor such as melanoma, head and neck, liver or kidney cancer.

The rearrangement uses TRBV5-1 and TRBJ2-5; 7 bases fit TRBD1. The length of the CDR3 is 14 residues. The V and J ends lost 0 bases and 6 bases, in that order; junction bases with no gene match: 5. Germline V gene sequence: CDR1 SGHRS, CDR2 YFSETQ. The CDR3 loop reads CASSLETGRKTQYF. CDR3 sequence (DNA): TGCGCCAGCAGCTTGGAGACAGGGCGGAAGACCCAGTACTTC.

This chain connects TRBV30 to TRBJ2-2, with 14 positions matching TRBD2. CDR3 length equals 15 residues. The J segment lost 1 base and the V segment lost 5 bases, leaving 0 bases of the junction unmatched. Germline CDR1 is GTSNPN and CDR2 is SVGIG (reference sequence). CDR3 residues: CAWGLAGGNTGELFF. In DNA, the CDR3 is TGTGCCTGGGGACTAGCGGGAGGGAACACCGGGGAGCTGTTTTTT. Full variable domain (remainder filled in from reference TRBV30 and TRBJ2-2): SQTIHQWPATLVQPVGSPLSLECTVEGTSNPNLYWYRQAAGRGLQLLFYSVGIGQISSEVPQNLSASRPQDRQFILSSKKLLLSDSGFYLCAWGLAGGNTGELFFGEGSRLTVL.

V gene TRBV14 combines with J gene TRBJ1-2; TRBD1 agrees at 7 bases. Germline CDR1 and CDR2: SGHDN and FVKESK. This CDR3 spans 13 amino acids. V shed 4 bases and J 8 bases; nucleotides not matched to a gene: 7. The CDR3 reads CASSPTGLRGYTF. The CDR3 DNA is TGTGCCAGCAGCCCGACAGGGTTGAGGGGCTACACCTTC. Combining the CDR3 with reference TRBV14 and TRBJ1-2 gives the whole variable domain EAGVTQFPSHSVIEKGQTVTLRCDPISGHDNLYWYRRVMGKEIKFLLHFVKESKQDESGMPNNRFLAERTGGTYSTLKVQPAELEDSGVYFCASSPTGLRGYTFGSGTRLTVV.

The rearrangement joins TRBV27 to TRBJ2-5, with D unresolved. Germline V CDR1 and CDR2: MNHEY, SMNVEV (reference sequence). Trimming stripped 5 bases from V and 1 base from J, with 11 bases between. This CDR3 region has 14 residues. CDR3 nucleotides: TGTGCCAGCAGTCACGACTGGATCCAAGAGACCCAGTACTTC. Translated, it gives CASSHDWIQETQYF.

The chain recombines TRBV2 with TRBJ1-1; no reliable D call. The germline V gene has CDR1 SNHLY and CDR2 FYNNEI. The germline V and J ends were trimmed by 6 bases and 3 bases, with 11 bases remaining between them. There are 13 residues in the CDR3. The CDR3 reads CASSYATDTEAFF. DNA of the CDR3: TGTGCCAGCAGCTACGCAACAGACACTGAAGCTTTCTTT.

The V gene is TRBV7-2, the J gene TRBJ2-1; 11 nucleotides align to TRBD2. This CDR3 is 15 amino acids long. The V gene's germline CDR1 is SGHTA and CDR2 FQGNSA. Trimming removed 7 bases from V and 4 bases from J; junction bases left unmatched: 6. The CDR3 spells CASTLAGGLYNEQFF. The CDR3, as DNA: TGTGCCAGCACCCTAGCGGGGGGACTTTACAATGAGCAGTTCTTC.

The rearrangement uses TRBV9 and TRBJ1-2; possible D gene TRBD1, 6 bases. Trimming left V 0 bases short and J 7 bases short, with 13 bases between. The V gene's germline CDR1 is SGDLS and CDR2 YYNGEE. This CDR3 comprises 14 residues. CDR3 coding DNA: TGTGCCAGCAGCGTAGCGGACAGCCCAGGTGGCTACACCTTC. Its protein product is CASSVADSPGGYTF.

The count of this clone is one. This chain joins TRBV28 and TRBJ2-7, with TRBD1 matching 9 bases. V gave up 6 bases and J gave up 2 bases; unmatched junction bases: 11. CDR1 and CDR2 from the germline V gene are MDHEN and SYDVKM. The CDR3 contains 16 residues. CDR3 sequence reads: CASRSPMGQGTYEQYF. CDR3 sequence (DNA): TGTGCCAGCAGGTCACCTATGGGACAGGGAACCTACGAGCAGTACTTC.

This chain joins TRBV7-2 and TRBJ2-3, with TRBD1 matching 9 bases. J was trimmed by 4 bases and V by 6 bases; bases with no gene match: 5. CDR3 size: 14 residues. Per the germline V gene, CDR1 is SGHTA and CDR2 is FQGNSA. CDR3 sequence reads: CASRIRDRADTQYF. The CDR3, as DNA: TGTGCCAGCAGAATCCGGGACAGGGCAGATACGCAGTATTTT.

This clone was observed a handful of times. The chain carries TRBV5-1 and TRBJ2-5, with D perhaps TRBD1 or TRBD2 (6 bases each). The CDR3 has 16 residues. Between the trimmed V and J ends, which lost 3 bases and 5 bases, there was a span of 20 bases. In germline, CDR1 is SGHRS, CDR2 YFSETQ. CDR3 loop: CASSWGQGRRGETQYF. CDR3 nucleotides: TGCGCCAGCAGCTGGGGCCAGGGGCGACGGGGGGAGACCCAGTACTTC. The variable domain in full, with the rest retrieved from reference TRBV5-1 and TRBJ2-5, is KAGVTQTPRYLIKTRGQQVTLSCSPISGHRSVSWYQQTPGQGLQFLFEYFSETQRNKGNFPGRFSGRQFSNSRSEMNVSTLELGDSALYLCASSWGQGRRGETQYFGPGTRLLVL.

The V and J genes are TRBV28 and TRBJ2-4; D gene unclear. Germline V gene sequence: CDR1 MDHEN, CDR2 SYDVKM. V was cut by 7 bases and J by 0 bases, with 10 bases left in between. This CDR3 contains 14 residues. The CDR3 DNA reads as TGTGCCAGCACCGACGGTCTAGCCAAAAACATTCAGTACTTC. It codes for CASTDGLAKNIQYF.

The chain employs TRBV30 and TRBJ2-7; D call uncertain. The V end was cut by 0 bases, the J end by 5 bases, with 11 bases between. The CDR3 spans 13 residues. CDR1 and CDR2 from the germline V gene are GTSNPN and SVGIG (reference sequence). The CDR3 loop is CAWSVHTVDEQYF. As DNA, the CDR3 is TGTGCCTGGAGTGTACACACTGTTGACGAGCAGTACTTC.

This chain connects TRBV30 to TRBJ2-1; 7 positions match TRBD2. CDR3 length: 16 residues. V was pared by 3 bases and J by 5 bases, with 13 bases of the junction left unmatched. Per germline, CDR1 GTSNPN and CDR2 SVGIG (reference sequence). CDR3 region: CAWSPQRRGTNNEQFF. The CDR3, as DNA: TGTGCCTGGAGCCCCCAAAGGCGGGGGACCAACAATGAGCAGTTCTTC.

This clone came up once. The chain uses TRBV6-5 and TRBJ2-1; no definite D call. The CDR3 extends over 11 amino acids. Trimming stripped 0 bases from V and 10 bases from J, with 4 bases between. Per germline, CDR1 MNHEY and CDR2 SVGAGI. The CDR3 loop reads CASSYSSEQFF. CDR3 DNA: TGTGCCAGCAGTTACTCGAGCGAGCAGTTCTTC.

The chain recombines TRBV19 with TRBJ1-1; D is uncertain. The CDR3 has 15 residues. Looked up from germline, CDR1 is LNHDA and CDR2 is SQIVND (reference sequence). The V and J ends lost 0 bases and 1 base respectively, with 9 bases between them. The CDR3 protein is CASSIDFTENTEAFF. The CDR3, as DNA: TGTGCCAGTAGTATAGATTTCACCGAGAACACTGAAGCTTTCTTT. The full variable domain, completed using reference TRBV19 and TRBJ1-1, is DGGITQSPKYLFRKEGQNVTLSCEQNLNHDAMYWYRQDPGQGLRLIYYSQIVNDFQKGDIAEGYSVSREKKESFPLTVTSAQKNPTAFYLCASSIDFTENTEAFFGQGTRLTVV.

In its sample, this clone was seen once. V usage is TRBV5-4 and J usage is TRBJ1-1; D is unclear. The CDR3 loop spans 12 amino acids. Germline lookup yields CDR1 SGHNT and CDR2 YYREEE (reference sequence). Trimming took off 0 bases at V and 9 bases at J, with 9 bases between the two ends. CDR3: CASSLGGNKAFF. In DNA, the CDR3 is TGTGCCAGCAGCTTGGGAGGGAACAAAGCTTTCTTT.

The chain carries TRBV5-4 and TRBJ2-2; D is possibly TRBD1 (5 bases). Germline CDR1 is SGHNT and CDR2 is YYREEE (reference sequence). V lost 4 bases and J lost 3, with 13 bases in between. The CDR3 spans 15 residues. Here the CDR3 reads CASSQQDRYTGELFF. The CDR3 DNA is TGTGCCAGCAGCCAACAGGACCGATACACCGGGGAGCTGTTTTTT.

The chain uses TRBV7-8 and TRBJ2-7, with 8 bases fitting TRBD2. Germline CDR1 reads SGHVS; CDR2 reads FQNEAQ. The junction had 7 bases not matched to a gene; V was cut back by 1 base and J by 2 bases. The CDR3 has 16 amino acids. Here the CDR3 DNA reads TGTGCCAGCAGCTTAGGGGCGTTAGCGGGAACCTACGAGCAGTACTTC. Protein: CASSLGALAGTYEQYF.

The rearrangement uses TRBV5-6 and TRBJ1-1; tentative D call: TRBD1 (6 bases). This CDR3 has 16 amino acids. Looked up from germline, CDR1 is SGHDT and CDR2 is YYEEEE. V lost 2 bases and J 0 bases, leaving 14 bases between the germline ends. The CDR3 DNA reads TGTGCCAGCAGCTTTGGGGGAAGGACAGTGAACACTGAAGCTTTCTTT. Translation gives CASSFGGRTVNTEAFF.

This chain joins TRBV9 and TRBJ1-2, with TRBD1 matching over 7 bases. CDR3 length: 15 residues. V gave up 1 base and J gave up 0 bases; unmatched junction bases: 3. From germline, CDR1 is SGDLS and CDR2 YYNGEE. The CDR3 spells CASSVLTGTNYGYTF. CDR3 sequence (DNA): TGTGCCAGCAGCGTACTGACAGGGACTAACTATGGCTACACCTTC.

V gene TRBV19 combines with J gene TRBJ2-3, with no clear D. Germline CDR1 LNHDA, CDR2 SQIVND (reference sequence). The V end lost 7 bases, the J end lost 3 bases, and 11 bases lay between the germline ends. The CDR3 totals 13 residues. The CDR3 sequence: CASIEWETDTQYF. The CDR3 DNA reads TGTGCCAGTATCGAATGGGAAACAGATACGCAGTATTTT.

The rearrangement uses TRBV7-8 and TRBJ1-5, with D possibly matching TRBD1 (5 bases). CDR1 is SGHVS and CDR2 is FQNEAQ in the germline V gene. V dropped 3 bases and J dropped 3 bases, with 27 bases sitting between them. The CDR3 covers 20 residues. This CDR3 is CASSFESPALGHLNNQPQHF. CDR3 nucleotide sequence: TGTGCCAGCAGCTTCGAGTCCCCGGCCCTAGGACACCTTAACAATCAGCCCCAGCATTTT.

The gene calls are TRBV7-3 and TRBJ2-1; D is perhaps TRBD2 (5 bases). Trimming removed 7 bases from V and 3 bases from J, with 13 bases in between. The CDR3 is 14 residues long. Germline CDR1 SGHTA, CDR2 FQGTGA. CDR3 nucleotides: TGTGCCAGCAAGACGGACTCCAGCTACAATGAGCAGTTCTTC. This codes for CASKTDSSYNEQFF. The full variable domain, with the rest looked up from reference TRBV7-3 and TRBJ2-1, is GAGVSQTPSNKVTEKGKYVELRCDPISGHTALYWYRQSLGQGPEFLIYFQGTGAADDSGLPNDRFFAVRPEGSVSTLKIQRTERGDSAVYLCASKTDSSYNEQFFGPGTRLTVL.

The CDR3 DNA reads TGTGCCAGTAGTATTGGGGGACTAGCGGGACTGACTTTGGGCCAGTACTTC. Its translation: CASSIGGLAGLTLGQYF. The chain uses TRBV19 and TRBJ2-5; 13 bases map to TRBD2. The ends lost 3 bases at V and 10 bases at J; junction bases unmatched: 14. CDR3 size: 17 residues. Germline V lookup: CDR1 LNHDA, CDR2 SQIVND (reference sequence).

The count of this clone is one. The CDR3 reads CASSLGRDGGADGYTF. CDR3 DNA: TGTGCCAGCAGCCTAGGGCGGGACGGTGGAGCGGATGGCTACACCTTC. The chain carries TRBV7-2 and TRBJ1-2; possibly TRBD1 for D (5 bases). V was pared by 5 bases and J by 6 bases, with 22 bases between. Germline V gene data show CDR1 as SGHTA and CDR2 as FQGNSA. This CDR3 has 16 residues.

In this sample, this clone turned up once. The CDR3 loop reads CASDRGDQGITEAFF. CDR3 bases: TGTGCCAGTGATAGAGGGGACCAGGGGATAACTGAAGCTTTCTTT. The chain uses TRBV19 and TRBJ1-1; tentatively, D is TRBD1 (6 bases). This CDR3 spans 15 amino acids. V lost 8 bases and J 5 bases, leaving 21 bases between the germline ends. Germline lookup yields CDR1 LNHDA and CDR2 SQIVND (reference sequence).

The sample holds one count of this clone. This CDR3 reads CASSLGGGRNTEAFF. The CDR3 coding sequence is TGTGCCAGCAGCTTAGGTGGAGGAAGGAACACTGAAGCTTTCTTT. The chain uses TRBV7-2 and TRBJ1-1; D ambiguous. Trimming removed 1 base from V and 1 base from J, with 10 bases in between. CDR1 is SGHTA, CDR2 FQGNSA, per germline. The CDR3 totals 15 residues.

This chain uses TRBV7-2 with TRBJ2-7, with a possible D match to TRBD2 (7 bases). Germline V gene lookup returns CDR1 SGHTA and CDR2 FQGNSA. CDR3 length: 19 residues. The V end was cut by 4 bases, the J end by 6 bases, with 31 bases between. CDR3 sequence reads: CASSSQGGRAIEAYLEQYF. The CDR3 DNA follows: TGTGCCAGCAGCTCACAAGGGGGGAGGGCCATAGAAGCATATCTCGAGCAGTACTTC.